This T cell receptor beta chain was recorded in a study of OX40 agonist ivuxolimab in advanced cancers. Study-level background: Patients were dosed with the agonistic anti-OX40 (CD134) antibody ivuxolimab. Notes on the study in general: The study found that CD8+ T cells averaged more expanded clones than CD4+. The antigen specificity of the peripheral T cells (those that were expanded) was not determined.

Profiled with immunoSEQ multiplex PCR; TCRdb holds only in-frame clones, not every one. The table lists about 77,000 clones, around 87% of them singletons. Trimming took off 4 bases at V and 4 bases at J, with 16 bases between the two ends. CDR1 MGHRA and CDR2 YSYEKL come from the germline V gene. This CDR3 spans 15 amino acids. This clone was picked up one time. Its antigen is unknown. Sampling times: baseline, cycle 4 day 1, cycle 7 day 1. The source of this sequence is an adult with an advanced solid tumor such as melanoma, head and neck, liver or kidney cancer. The sequenced sample was CD4+ or CD8+ T cells sorted from blood, obtained in a trial of the OX40 agonist ivuxolimab. The chain couples TRBV4-1 to TRBJ1-1, with D perhaps TRBD1 (6 bases). The CDR3 loop is CASSLREGGGTEAFF. DNA of the CDR3: TGCGCCAGCAGCCTACGAGAGGGGGGGGGCACTGAAGCTTTCTTT.